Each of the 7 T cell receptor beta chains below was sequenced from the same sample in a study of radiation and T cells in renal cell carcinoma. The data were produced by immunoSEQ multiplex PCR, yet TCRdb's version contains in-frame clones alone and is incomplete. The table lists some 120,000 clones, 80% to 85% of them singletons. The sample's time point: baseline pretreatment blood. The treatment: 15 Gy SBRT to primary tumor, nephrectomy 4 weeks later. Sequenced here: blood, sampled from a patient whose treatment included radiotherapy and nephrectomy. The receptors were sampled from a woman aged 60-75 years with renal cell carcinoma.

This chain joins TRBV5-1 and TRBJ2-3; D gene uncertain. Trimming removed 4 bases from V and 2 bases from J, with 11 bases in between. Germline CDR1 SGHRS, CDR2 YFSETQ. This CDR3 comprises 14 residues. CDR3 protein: CASSPFEITDTQYF. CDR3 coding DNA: TGCGCCAGCAGCCCTTTCGAGATCACAGATACGCAGTATTTT.

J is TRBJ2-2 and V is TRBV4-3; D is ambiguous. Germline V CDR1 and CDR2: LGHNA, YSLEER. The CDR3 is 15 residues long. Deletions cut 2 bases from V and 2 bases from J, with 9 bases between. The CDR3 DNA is TGCGCCAGCAGCCAATCCCTGTCCAACACCGGGGAGCTGTTTTTT. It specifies CASSQSLSNTGELFF.

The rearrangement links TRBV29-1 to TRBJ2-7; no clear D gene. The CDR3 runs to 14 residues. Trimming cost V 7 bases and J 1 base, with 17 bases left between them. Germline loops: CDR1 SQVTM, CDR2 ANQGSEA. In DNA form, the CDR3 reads TGCAGCGCCGCACAAAGTCTAAAATCCTACGAGCAGTACTTC. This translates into CSAAQSLKSYEQYF.

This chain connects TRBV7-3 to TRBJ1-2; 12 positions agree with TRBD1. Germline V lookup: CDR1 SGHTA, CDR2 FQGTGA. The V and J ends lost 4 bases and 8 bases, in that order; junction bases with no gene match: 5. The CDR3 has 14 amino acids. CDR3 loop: CASSSGQGAHGYTF. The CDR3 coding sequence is TGTGCCAGCAGCTCGGGACAGGGGGCACACGGCTACACCTTC. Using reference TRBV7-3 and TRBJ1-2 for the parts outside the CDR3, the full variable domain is GAGVSQTPSNKVTEKGKYVELRCDPISGHTALYWYRQSLGQGPEFLIYFQGTGAADDSGLPNDRFFAVRPEGSVSTLKIQRTERGDSAVYLCASSSGQGAHGYTFGSGTRLTVV.

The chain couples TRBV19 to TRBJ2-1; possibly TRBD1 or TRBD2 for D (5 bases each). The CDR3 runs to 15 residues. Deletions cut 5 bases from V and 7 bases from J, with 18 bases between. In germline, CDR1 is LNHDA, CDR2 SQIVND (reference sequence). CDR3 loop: CASSPPPGPGNEQFF. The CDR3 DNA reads TGTGCCAGTAGTCCCCCCCCGGGGCCGGGGAATGAGCAGTTCTTC.

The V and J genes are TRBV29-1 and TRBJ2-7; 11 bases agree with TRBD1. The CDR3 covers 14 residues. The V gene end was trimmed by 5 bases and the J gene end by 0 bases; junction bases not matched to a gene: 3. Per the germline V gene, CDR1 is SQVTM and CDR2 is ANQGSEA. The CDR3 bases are TGCAGCGTTTGGGACAGGGGGACCTCCTACGAGCAGTACTTC. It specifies CSVWDRGTSYEQYF.

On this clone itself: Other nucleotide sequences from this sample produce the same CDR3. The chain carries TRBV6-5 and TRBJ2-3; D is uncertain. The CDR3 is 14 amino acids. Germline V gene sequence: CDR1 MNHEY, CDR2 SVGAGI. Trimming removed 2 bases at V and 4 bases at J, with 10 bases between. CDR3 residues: CASSYLNGADTQYF. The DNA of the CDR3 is TGTGCCAGCAGTTACCTCAACGGCGCAGATACGCAGTATTTT.